Shown below are 27 T cell receptor delta chains from a single sample sequenced in a study of Vδ1+ human thymocytes. The study, taken as a whole, reports: Highly polyclonal TRG and TRD repertoires with Gaussian CDR3 length distributions appeared in thymus.

Sequences come from RNA converted to cDNA by reverse transcription. Pooled V-gene forward primers with one constant-region reverse primer generated the CDR3 amplicons by multiplex PCR. TCRdb reanalysed the multiplex PCR reads via CATT. The sample consists of roughly 76,000 delta-chain clones, 30% to 45% of them appearing once. Their antigen targets remain unknown. The material sequenced was Vdelta1+ gamma-delta thymocytes from the thymus. Documented subset: FACS-sorted CD3+ TCRalphabeta- TCRVdelta1+ TCRVdelta2- thymocytes. The receptors were sampled from a boy under three years old who had congenital heart surgery.

V gene TRDV1 combines with J gene TRDJ1, with 12 bases aligning to TRDD3. This CDR3 is 19 amino acids long. Germline trimming cut 2 bases from V and 3 bases from J; bases unmatched to any gene: 13. Looked up from germline, CDR1 is TSWWSYY and CDR2 is QGS. CDR3 DNA: TGTGCTCTTGGGGAAGCCCTTACTGGGGGATACAAGGGGGCCGATAAACTCATCTTT. The encoded protein is CALGEALTGGYKGADKLIF.

This clone was seen a single time. The gene calls are TRDV1 and TRDJ1; TRDD3 aligns across 12 bases. The germline V gene encodes CDR1 TSWWSYY and CDR2 QGS. The CDR3 contains 22 residues. V dropped 2 bases and J dropped 1; count of bases not matched to a gene: 20. In DNA form, the CDR3 reads TGTGCTCTTGGGGAAGGGGGGACCTACGGTTACTGGGGGATACAGGGCACCGATAAACTCATCTTT. Translation gives CALGEGGTYGYWGIQGTDKLIF.

The chain has TRDV1 and TRDJ1; the D gene is possibly TRDD3 (6 bases). Trimming shortened V by 6 bases and J by 0 bases, and 23 bases separated the two germline ends. CDR3 length: 18 amino acids. Germline assignment: CDR1 TSWWSYY and CDR2 QGS. In nucleotides, the CDR3 is TGTGCTCTTGGCAAAGGGAACTGTGGATACCCGTACACCGATAAACTCATCTTT. Encoded protein: CALGKGNCGYPYTDKLIF.

Regarding this clone: Other DNA sequences within the sample encode an identical CDR3. The genes are TRDV1 and TRDJ1; TRDD3 might be the D (7 bases). This CDR3 spans 23 amino acids. The V and J ends lost 2 bases and 1 base respectively, with 35 bases between them. CDR1 and CDR2 (germline): TSWWSYY, QGS. CDR3 bases: TGTGCTCTTGGGGAAGGAGCCGGCCTTCCGTATATACTGGGGTCGGCCGGCACCGATAAACTCATCTTT. It is translated as CALGEGAGLPYILGSAGTDKLIF.

V usage is TRDV1 and J usage is TRDJ1, with 7 bases that match TRDD3. The CDR3 is made up of 14 amino acids. Germline V gives CDR1 TSWWSYY, CDR2 QGS. Germline trimming cut 7 bases from V and 1 base from J; bases unmatched to any gene: 6. The CDR3 sequence: CALASYWGTDKLIF. The DNA for the CDR3 is TGTGCTCTTGCCTCGTACTGGGGCACCGATAAACTCATCTTT.

About this clone itself: Other DNA sequences in the same sample also yield this CDR3. V is TRDV1 and J is TRDJ1, with 7 nucleotides matching TRDD3. CDR1 and CDR2 (germline): TSWWSYY, QGS. The junction had 9 bases not matched to a gene; V was cut back by 1 base and J by 4 bases. This CDR3 comprises 16 residues. The CDR3 DNA reads TGTGCTCTTGGGGAACCGAATTGGGATACAGGCGATAAACTCATCTTT. Translated, it gives CALGEPNWDTGDKLIF.

This clone was counted ten times or more. This chain connects TRDV1 to TRDJ1; 12 nucleotides line up with TRDD3. The CDR3 has 18 amino acids. V shed 6 bases and J 4 bases; nucleotides not matched to a gene: 15. Germline CDR1 reads TSWWSYY; CDR2 reads QGS. In DNA form, the CDR3 reads TGTGCTCTTGGAGCTTCTGGGGGATACGCCACGACCAACGATAAACTCATCTTT. The encoded protein is CALGASGGYATTNDKLIF.

The chain recombines TRDV1 with TRDJ1, with 7 nucleotides matching TRDD3. The CDR3 is 14 amino acids. J was trimmed by 3 bases and V by 5 bases; bases with no gene match: 6. Germline V gives CDR1 TSWWSYY, CDR2 QGS. Here the CDR3 reads CALGSGLGPDKLIF. CDR3 DNA sequence: TGTGCTCTTGGGTCCGGACTGGGGCCCGATAAACTCATCTTT.

The V and J genes are TRDV2 and TRDJ1; possibly TRDD3 for D (5 bases). This CDR3 has 18 residues. The germline V gene encodes CDR1 GEAIGNYY and CDR2 EKD. Trimming cost V 9 bases and J 0 bases, with 28 bases left between them. In DNA form, the CDR3 reads TGTGCCACCGGAGTGCCCTGGGTGATACCCATGGACACCGATAAACTCATCTTT. Amino acid sequence: CATGVPWVIPMDTDKLIF.

This clone occurred a few times. The rearrangement joins TRDV1 to TRDJ1; tentative D call: TRDD2 (9 bases). Germline loops: CDR1 TSWWSYY, CDR2 QGS. This CDR3 is built from 22 residues. Trimming removed 3 bases at V and 6 bases at J, with 38 bases between. CDR3 DNA: TGTGCTCTTGGGGACCTGGCCTTCCTACAGCCCCGTCCGTACTGGGGGGGCCATAAACTCATCTTT. It yields the protein CALGDLAFLQPRPYWGGHKLIF.

A few counts support this clone. The gene calls are TRDV1 and TRDJ1; D possibly corresponds to TRDD3 (5 bases). The V end was cut by 4 bases, the J end by 1 base, with 25 bases between. The CDR3 has 19 amino acids. The germline V gene encodes CDR1 TSWWSYY and CDR2 QGS. The CDR3 DNA is TGTGCTCTTGGGGCCTGGATTGGGTACGATTACTGGCGCACCGATAAACTCATCTTT. It codes for CALGAWIGYDYWRTDKLIF.

The rearrangement uses TRDV1 and TRDJ1; D is tentatively TRDD2 or TRDD3 (5 bases each). CDR3 length: 28 amino acids. Per the germline V gene, CDR1 is TSWWSYY and CDR2 is QGS. V lost 2 bases to trimming and J lost 0 bases, with 49 bases between them. The CDR3 region has the DNA TGTGCTCTTGGGGAAGCCGGACTGTTCAGGTCCCTAGTGTCGTACTTGGGGACCTACCCCCCGGACACCGATAAACTCATCTTT. Translation gives CALGEAGLFRSLVSYLGTYPPDTDKLIF.

The rearrangement joins TRDV1 to TRDJ1; 11 positions agree with TRDD3. Germline assignment: CDR1 TSWWSYY and CDR2 QGS. V shed 5 bases, J shed 3 bases, and the junction held 20 bases outside the gene matches. The CDR3 is made up of 20 amino acids. The CDR3 sequence: CALGKIPTLGDRFVADKLIF. The CDR3 coding sequence is TGTGCTCTTGGGAAGATTCCTACACTGGGGGATAGGTTCGTCGCCGATAAACTCATCTTT.

The chain carries TRDV1 and TRDJ1, with a weak D call TRDD2 (5 bases). Per the germline V gene, CDR1 is TSWWSYY and CDR2 is QGS. The CDR3 is 17 amino acids. The V and J ends lost 4 bases and 8 bases respectively, with 26 bases between them. The chain's CDR3 is CALGGPHFPSGPGKLIF. The CDR3 nucleotides read TGTGCTCTTGGGGGACCCCACTTCCCTTCGGGGCCCGGGAAACTCATCTTT.

This clone was observed a handful of times. V usage is TRDV1 and J usage is TRDJ1; 8 nucleotides line up with TRDD3. The CDR3 is made up of 22 amino acids. Per the germline V gene, CDR1 is TSWWSYY and CDR2 is QGS. Germline trimming cut 0 bases from V and 0 bases from J; bases unmatched to any gene: 21. The CDR3 here is CALGELIQATPRTGGDTDKLIF. The CDR3 DNA reads TGTGCTCTTGGGGAACTAATTCAGGCGACGCCCCGTACTGGGGGGGACACCGATAAACTCATCTTT.

This rearrangement joins TRDV1 to TRDJ1; TRDD2 might be the D (5 bases). The CDR3 runs to 17 residues. V was shortened by 1 base and J by 8 bases, with 23 bases between the two germline ends. Germline CDR1 is TSWWSYY and CDR2 is QGS. This chain's CDR3 is CALGEPNTLPQFGKLIF. In nucleotides, the CDR3 is TGTGCTCTTGGGGAACCAAACACACTTCCGCAGTTCGGGAAACTCATCTTT.

A few counts support this clone. The genes are TRDV1 and TRDJ1; possibly TRDD3 for D (6 bases). V was pared by 5 bases and J by 0 bases, with 34 bases between. The CDR3 runs to 22 residues. CDR1 TSWWSYY and CDR2 QGS come from the germline V gene. The CDR3 sequence: CALGPRRGGFRLRGGNTDKLIF. The CDR3 DNA reads as TGTGCTCTTGGGCCACGCAGGGGAGGGTTCCGACTACGCGGGGGAAACACCGATAAACTCATCTTT.

The chain employs TRDV1 and TRDJ1; TRDD3 might be the D (8 bases). The CDR3 sequence is 15 residues long. Germline V lookup: CDR1 TSWWSYY, CDR2 QGS. V shed 8 bases and J shed 0 bases, with 16 bases lying between them. CDR3 nucleotides: TGTGCTCTTTTCCTACGTGGGGGATACACCGATAAACTCATCTTT. Its protein product is CALFLRGGYTDKLIF.

The genes are TRDV1 and TRDJ1; weak D call: TRDD3 (6 bases). The V end lost 5 bases, the J end lost 8 bases, and 24 bases lay between the germline ends. The CDR3 extends over 16 amino acids. Germline CDR1 reads TSWWSYY; CDR2 reads QGS. CDR3 region: CALGTTPPRRGSKLIF. DNA of the CDR3: TGTGCTCTTGGGACCACACCGCCTCGACGGGGATCCAAACTCATCTTT.

The rearrangement links TRDV1 to TRDJ1; the D is unclear. Germline CDR1 is TSWWSYY and CDR2 is QGS. Trimming removed 0 bases at V and 1 base at J, with 30 bases between. The CDR3 contains 22 residues. Here the CDR3 DNA reads TGTGCTCTTGGGGAACTTGAGAGTGGACCCTATGGTTGCACGAAACTCACCGATAAACTCATCTTT. Translated: CALGELESGPYGCTKLTDKLIF.

This chain connects TRDV1 to TRDJ1; 10 nucleotides line up with TRDD3. CDR1 and CDR2 from the germline V gene are TSWWSYY and QGS. Germline trimming cut 5 bases from V and 0 bases from J; bases unmatched to any gene: 24. The CDR3 loop spans 22 amino acids. CDR3 in amino acids: CALGTLPEYWGIPPMYTDKLIF. For the CDR3, the DNA is TGTGCTCTTGGGACCCTCCCCGAGTACTGGGGGATCCCCCCCATGTACACCGATAAACTCATCTTT.

The chain joins TRDV1 to TRDJ1; D is perhaps TRDD2 (5 bases). Germline-derived CDR1 and CDR2 are TSWWSYY and QGS. Trimming stripped 2 bases from V and 0 bases from J, with 43 bases between. This CDR3 has 26 amino acids. The CDR3 region has the DNA TGTGCTCTTGGGGAAGACCCCAACGGGCAACCTCCTATTTTCCGGACTCCCCTAACGTACACCGATAAACTCATCTTT. As protein: CALGEDPNGQPPIFRTPLTYTDKLIF.

This clone was observed a few times. The J gene is TRDJ1, the V gene TRDV1; 10 bases line up with TRDD3. The V gene end was trimmed by 6 bases and the J gene end by 7 bases; junction bases not matched to a gene: 23. In germline, CDR1 is TSWWSYY, CDR2 QGS. CDR3 length equals 19 residues. CDR3 DNA: TGTGCTCTTGGTCGCAAGGGCCTTCCTAGTTCGTTGGGGGATACTAAACTCATCTTT. Its protein product is CALGRKGLPSSLGDTKLIF.

The chain recombines TRDV1 with TRDJ1; D might be TRDD3 (5 bases). The CDR3 spans 17 residues. V lost 9 bases, J lost 0 bases, and 23 bases lay in between. The germline gives CDR1 TSWWSYY, CDR2 QGS. DNA for the CDR3: TGTGCTCTGGTGGGGCCCCAATACCCCGGGGACACCGATAAACTCATCTTT. Translated, it gives CALVGPQYPGDTDKLIF.

Worth noting for this clone: The junction departs from germline at one end; a sequencing error may be responsible. The chain has TRDV1 and TRDJ1; possible D gene TRDD3, 6 bases. The CDR3 spans 19 residues. The germline V gene encodes CDR1 TSWWSYY and CDR2 QGS. The DNA of the CDR3 is TGTGCTTTTGGGGAGTCTCTTCCCCTGTACTGGGTTCACACCGATAAACTCATCTTT. This gives the protein CAFGESLPLYWVHTDKLIF.

With regard to this clone: The same CDR3 is also encoded by other DNA sequences in this sample. The chain has TRDV1 and TRDJ1, with 7 bases aligning to TRDD3. V was pared by 3 bases and J by 0 bases, with 19 bases of the junction left unmatched. Per the germline V gene, CDR1 is TSWWSYY and CDR2 is QGS. This CDR3 is built from 20 residues. The CDR3 DNA reads as TGTGCTCTTGGGGACGTAGTTGCTGCGGCCTTGGGGGAATACACCGATAAACTCATCTTT. Protein product: CALGDVVAAALGEYTDKLIF.

Worth noting for this clone: At the DNA level, this CDR3 is encoded by other sequences in the same sample as well. This chain joins TRDV1 and TRDJ1; 10 nucleotides line up with TRDD3. Trimming cost V 9 bases and J 0 bases; bases outside gene matches: 10. This CDR3 spans 16 amino acids. The germline gives CDR1 TSWWSYY, CDR2 QGS. CDR3 nucleotides: TGTGCTCTCTACTTCCCACTGGGGGATTACACCGATAAACTCATCTTT. Translated: CALYFPLGDYTDKLIF.